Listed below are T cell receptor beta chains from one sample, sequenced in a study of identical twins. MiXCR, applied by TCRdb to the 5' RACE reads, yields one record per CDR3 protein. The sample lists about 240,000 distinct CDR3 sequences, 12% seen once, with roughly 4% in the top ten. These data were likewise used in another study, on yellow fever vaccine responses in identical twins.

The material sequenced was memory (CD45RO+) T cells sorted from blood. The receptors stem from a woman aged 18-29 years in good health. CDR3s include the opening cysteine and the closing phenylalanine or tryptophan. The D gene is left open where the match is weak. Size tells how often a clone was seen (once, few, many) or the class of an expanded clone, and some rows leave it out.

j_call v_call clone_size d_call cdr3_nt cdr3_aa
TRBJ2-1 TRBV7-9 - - TGTGCCAGCAGCTTAGTTTCCTTGGATGAGCAGTTCTTC CASSLVSLDEQFF
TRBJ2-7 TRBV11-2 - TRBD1 TGTGCCAGCAGATACGGGACAGGGTTACGGGAAGAGCAGTACTTC CASRYGTGLREEQYF
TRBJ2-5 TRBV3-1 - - TGTGCCAGCAGCCAACAACCGTCGGGTGAGACCCAGTACTTC CASSQQPSGETQYF
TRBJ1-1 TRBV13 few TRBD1 TGTGCCAGCAGTTTGACACAGGGGATTGAAGCTTTCTTT CASSLTQGIEAFF
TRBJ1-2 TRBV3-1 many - TGTGCCAGCAGCCAAGAAGAGGGAACCTATGGCTACACCTTC CASSQEEGTYGYTF
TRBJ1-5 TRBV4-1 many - TGCGCCAGCAGCCAAGTCGGTGGGGCTGGCAATCAGCCCCAGCATTTT CASSQVGGAGNQPQHF
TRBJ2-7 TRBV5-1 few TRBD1 TGCGCCAGCAGCATGGACAGGGGGTGGAGGGAGCAGTACTTC CASSMDRGWREQYF
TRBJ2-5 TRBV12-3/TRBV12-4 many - TGTGCCAGCAGCCACGGACTTCTACAAGAGACCCAGTACTTC CASSHGLLQETQYF
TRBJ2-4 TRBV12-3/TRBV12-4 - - TGTGCCAGCAGTTTGGGTTTAAACATTCAGTACTTC CASSLGLNIQYF
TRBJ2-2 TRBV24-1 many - TGTGCCACCAGTGATCCGACTAGTTACCCGAACACCGGGGAGCTGTTTTTT CATSDPTSYPNTGELFF
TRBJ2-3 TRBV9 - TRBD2 TGTGCCAGCAGCTCCCGACTAGCGGTAGGGATTACAGATACGCAGTATTTT CASSSRLAVGITDTQYF
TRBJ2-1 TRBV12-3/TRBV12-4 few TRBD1 TGTGCCAGCAGTTCCCCGACAGGGGTCGAAGATGAGCAGTTCTTC CASSSPTGVEDEQFF
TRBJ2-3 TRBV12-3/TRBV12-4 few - TGTGCCAGCAGTTTGCTGTTAGGTTTTGGCACAGATACGCAGTATTTT CASSLLLGFGTDTQYF
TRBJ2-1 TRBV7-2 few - TGTGCCAGCAGCTTCGTCGGGGGTAGGGATGAGCAGTTCTTC CASSFVGGRDEQFF
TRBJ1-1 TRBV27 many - TGTGCCAGCAGTTTAATAGGGGCGGTAGGCACTGAAGCTTTCTTT CASSLIGAVGTEAFF
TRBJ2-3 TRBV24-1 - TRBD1 TGTGCCACCAGTGACCAACGGGGCCAGGGGGCGCGAGATACGCAGTATTTT CATSDQRGQGARDTQYF
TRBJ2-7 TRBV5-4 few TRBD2 TGTGCCAGCAGCTCGAGCGGGAGGGTCTCCTACGAGCAGTACTTC CASSSSGRVSYEQYF
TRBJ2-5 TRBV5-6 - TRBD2 TGTGCCAGCAGCTTGATCGCCGGGACTAGCGGTGCTAGGGCCCAGTACTTC CASSLIAGTSGARAQYF
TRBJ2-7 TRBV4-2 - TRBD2 TGTGCCAGCAGCCAAGAGGCGGGGGATTTTTACGAGCAGTACTTC CASSQEAGDFYEQYF
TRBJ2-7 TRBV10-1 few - TGCGCCACCCATCCGGGGGACAGAGGCGAGCAGTACTTC CATHPGDRGEQYF
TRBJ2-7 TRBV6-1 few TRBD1 TGTGCCAGCAGTGGGGACAGGGGAGGGTACGAGCAGTACTTC CASSGDRGGYEQYF
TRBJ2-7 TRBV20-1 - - TGCAGTGCTAGAGAAAGGGTCTTACCCTACGAGCAGTACTTC CSARERVLPYEQYF
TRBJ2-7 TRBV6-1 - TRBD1 TGTGCCAGCAGGACACGGACAGGTTCCTACGAGCAGTACTTC CASRTRTGSYEQYF
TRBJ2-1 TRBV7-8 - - TGTGCCAGCAGCACCAGAGTGCGACTGGGTAGCAATGAGCAGTTCTTC CASSTRVRLGSNEQFF
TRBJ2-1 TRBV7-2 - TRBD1 TGTGCCAGCAGCAACCCCCAGACAGGGGGCTCTGAGCAGTTCTTC CASSNPQTGGSEQFF
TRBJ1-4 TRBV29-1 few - TGCAGCGTTGGACAAGGGGGGAGTGAAAAACTGTTTTTT CSVGQGGSEKLFF
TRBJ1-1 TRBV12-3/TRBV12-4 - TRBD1 TGTGCCAGCAGTTGTAGACAGGGGAACACTGAAGCTTTCTTT CASSCRQGNTEAFF
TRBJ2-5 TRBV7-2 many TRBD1 TGTGCCAGCAGCTTAGGAACCGGGACAGGGGAGGAAGAGACCCAGTACTTC CASSLGTGTGEEETQYF
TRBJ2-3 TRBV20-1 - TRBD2 TGCAGTGCTAGTTCTGCGGGAGCATCAGGCGGCACAGATACGCAGTATTTT CSASSAGASGGTDTQYF
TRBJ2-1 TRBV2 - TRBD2 TGTGCCAGCAGTGCCCGCACTAGCGGGGGTCACAATGAGCAGTTCTTC CASSARTSGGHNEQFF
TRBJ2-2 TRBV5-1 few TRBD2 TGCGCCAGCAGCTTGGGGCTAGCGGGAAACACCGGGGAGCTGTTTTTT CASSLGLAGNTGELFF
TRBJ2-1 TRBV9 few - TGTGCCAGCAGCGTAGCTACGGGGGGCGTAGATGAGCAGTTCTTC CASSVATGGVDEQFF
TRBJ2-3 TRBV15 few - TGTGCCACCAGCAGAGATTTCCGGCCAGGAACAGATACGCAGTATTTT CATSRDFRPGTDTQYF
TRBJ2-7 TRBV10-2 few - TGCGCCAGCAGTGAGGCCCCCACGGGACGCGGGAATACCTACGAGCAGTACTTC CASSEAPTGRGNTYEQYF
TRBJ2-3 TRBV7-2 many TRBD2 TGTGCCAGCAGCTTAGTACGGGGGGGCGGTAGCACAGATACGCAGTATTTT CASSLVRGGGSTDTQYF
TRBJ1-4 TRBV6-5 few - TGTGCCAGCAGTTACGTCGGGGGGGTTATACGAAAACTGTTTTTT CASSYVGGVIRKLFF
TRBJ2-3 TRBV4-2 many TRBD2 TGTGCCAGCAGCCGTAAGGGCGGGGGAACAGATACGCAGTATTTT CASSRKGGGTDTQYF
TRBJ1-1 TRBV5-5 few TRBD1 TGTGCCAGCTGGGGACAGGTGAACACTGAAGCTTTCTTT CASWGQVNTEAFF
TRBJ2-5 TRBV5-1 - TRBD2 TGCGCCAGCAAGGAAACGGGAGGGCCCGGAGAGACCCAGTACTTC CASKETGGPGETQYF